This T cell receptor (beta chain) was captured by sequencing in a study of blood T cells in healthy people across ages. Study conclusions and caveats: Per million T cells, TCR beta diversity dropped roughly linearly as age increased. Diversity of TCR beta correlated strongly with naive T cell percentage.

Combining a sample-barcoded 5' primer with a J-beta primer mix, a second PCR ran for roughly 6 to 12 cycles. TCRdb used MiXCR to reprocess the 5' RACE reads, holding one entry per CDR3 protein. This table has around 1.1 million distinct CDR3 sequences, more than 30% appearing once. The CDR3 length is 17 residues. Germline assignment: CDR1 LGHNA and CDR2 YNFKEQ. The V end was cut by 1 base, the J end by 1 base, with 14 bases between. This clonotype has more than one count but fewer than ten. Its target is not known. This TCR was recovered from a man aged 18 to 35 in good health. The V gene is TRBV4-2, the J gene TRBJ2-1; D remains ambiguous. The sequencing input was blood. The DNA of the CDR3 is TGTGCCAGCAGCCAAGTTACGTTAGGATTATCCTACAATGAGCAGTTCTTC. Translated: CASSQVTLGLSYNEQFF.